One T cell receptor (beta chain) is described in this entry. The read gets to within 3 residues of the CDR3 end, and the germline J gene fills in the rest. The germline V gene encodes CDR1 LNHDA and CDR2 SQIVND (reference sequence). V gave up 5 bases and J gave up 7 bases; unmatched junction bases: 13. The CDR3 length is 17 residues. The data were produced by immunoSEQ multiplex PCR, yet TCRdb's version contains in-frame clones alone and is incomplete. This sample lists about 48,000 clones; its ten largest clones have roughly 0.93%. The sample is drawn from a study of Tregs in tolerant kidney transplant recipients. Study overall: Recipients received nonmyeloablative bone marrow transplants from related graft donors, with transient mixed chimerism.

The material sequenced was CD4+ T cells from blood, taken before the transplant. The V call is TRBV19, the J call TRBJ2-1; 11 bases are a match to TRBD2. The TCR sequence derives from a human donor who received a combined kidney and bone marrow transplant. The part of the CDR3 DNA that was read is TGTGCCAGTAGTTCGCGTACCGGGACTAGCGGCCCAAATGAG. Its protein is CASSSRTGTSGPNE. In full, the CDR3 is CASSSRTGTSGPNEQFF.